A selection of T cell receptor beta chains follows, all from one sample in a study of technical replicates of blood from a few donors. Sequencing was performed with immunoSEQ multiplex PCR; in TCRdb, only in-frame clones are kept and a portion is missing. This table has some 15,000 clones, around 83% appearing once. Sequencing was done on a sample of PBMCs. The receptors here all came from a human donor in good health. CDR3s include the opening cysteine and the closing phenylalanine or tryptophan. The D gene is left open where the match is weak. Only some rows state a clone size, as once, few, many or a class for expanded clones.

>-|TRBV5-1|TRBD1|TRBJ1-5
CASSTGILNQPQHF
TGCGCCAGCTCGACAGGGATCCTCAATCAGCCCCAGCATTTT
>-|TRBV7-7|-|TRBJ2-3
CASSSSAGSTDTQYF
TGTGCCAGCAGCTCCTCCGCGGGTAGCACAGATACGCAGTATTTT
>-|TRBV5-4|TRBD1|TRBJ1-2
CASSTGGTGEGGYTF
TGTGCCAGCAGCACAGGGGGGACAGGCGAGGGTGGCTACACCTTC
>-|TRBV10-3|TRBD2|TRBJ2-5
CAISPGLAGIRGETQYF
TGTGCCATCAGTCCGGGACTAGCGGGCATCCGAGGAGAGACCCAGTACTTC
>-|TRBV11-3|-|TRBJ2-1
CASSPKRGSYNEQFF
TGTGCCAGCAGCCCTAAGAGGGGGTCCTACAATGAGCAGTTCTTC
>-|TRBV10-3|-|TRBJ2-3
CAIMDVDRGLASGSSDTQYF
TGTGCCATCATGGACGTCGACAGGGGGCTGGCTAGCGGGAGCTCAGATACGCAGTATTTT
>-|TRBV6-1|TRBD1|TRBJ2-7
CASKRDRGGYEQYF
TGTGCCAGTAAACGGGACAGGGGCGGGTACGAGCAGTACTTC
>-|TRBV5-1|-|TRBJ2-5
CASSRQQETQYF
TGCGCCAGCAGCAGACAGCAAGAGACCCAGTACTTC
>-|TRBV11-2|TRBD2|TRBJ2-7
CASSLAIAGGPREQYF
TGTGCCAGCAGCTTAGCAATAGCGGGAGGACCGCGCGAGCAGTACTTC
>-|TRBV7-2|TRBD1|TRBJ2-7
CASSRGTGGWEQYF
TGTGCCAGCAGCCGTGGGACAGGGGGCTGGGAGCAGTACTTC
>-|TRBV25-1|TRBD1|TRBJ1-2
CASSAGTGGTYGYTF
TGTGCCAGCAGCGCAGGGACAGGGGGCACCTATGGCTACACCTTC
>-|TRBV5-1|-|TRBJ1-4
CASSSGGGDEKLFF
TGCGCCAGCAGCTCCGGGGGTGGGGATGAAAAACTGTTTTTT
>few|TRBV7-2|-|TRBJ2-7
CASSLVAAATYEQYF
TGTGCCAGCAGCTTAGTCGCGGCAGCCACCTACGAGCAGTACTTC
>-|TRBV27|-|TRBJ1-1
CASSAGRGNTEAFF
TGTGCCAGCAGTGCCGGCCGGGGGAACACTGAAGCTTTCTTT
>-|TRBV6-4|TRBD2|TRBJ2-5
CARPPLRGGLGETQYF
TGTGCCAGACCCCCACTCCGGGGAGGGTTGGGTGAGACCCAGTACTTC
>-|TRBV5-1|TRBD1|TRBJ2-3
CASSADRVPDTQYF
TGCGCCAGCAGCGCGGACAGGGTGCCGGATACGCAGTATTTT
>-|TRBV28|TRBD1|TRBJ2-1
CASSLTGQGAVNEQFF
TGTGCCAGCAGTTTAACGGGACAGGGGGCAGTTAATGAGCAGTTCTTC
>few|TRBV13|-|TRBJ2-1
CASSLGERSNEQFF
TGTGCCAGCAGCTTAGGTGAGCGGTCGAATGAGCAGTTCTTC
>-|TRBV28|TRBD2|TRBJ2-1
CASGRPGGGNEQFF
TGTGCCAGCGGACGGCCGGGAGGCGGCAATGAGCAGTTCTTC
>-|TRBV28|-|TRBJ1-2
CASITGPSSYGYTF
TGTGCCAGCATTACAGGCCCGAGTAGTTATGGCTACACCTTC
>-|TRBV10-3|TRBD1|TRBJ2-5
CAISESNRGTARRSQYF
TGTGCCATCAGTGAGTCGAATCGAGGGACAGCCCGTAGGTCCCAGTACTTC
>-|TRBV5-4|TRBD1|TRBJ2-5
CASSLQGAEETQYF
TGTGCCAGCAGCTTACAGGGGGCAGAGGAGACCCAGTACTTC
>-|TRBV5-5|TRBD1|TRBJ1-1
CASSSTGGNTEAFF
TGTGCCAGCAGCTCGACAGGGGGCAACACTGAAGCTTTCTTT
>-|TRBV11-2|TRBD2|TRBJ2-7
CASSSLRASGRALPYEQYF
TGTGCCAGCAGCTCCCTTCGGGCTAGCGGGAGGGCCTTACCGTACGAGCAGTACTTC
>-|TRBV5-1|TRBD2|TRBJ2-2
CASSPLATTGELFF
TGCGCCAGCAGCCCACTAGCGACGACCGGGGAGCTGTTTTTT
>-|TRBV19|TRBD1|TRBJ1-2
CASSRPGQAGYGYTF
TGTGCCAGTAGTAGACCGGGACAGGCGGGCTATGGCTACACCTTC
>-|TRBV7-9|TRBD1|TRBJ2-5
CASSRDRAQETQYF
TGTGCCAGCAGCCGGGACAGAGCCCAAGAGACCCAGTACTTC
>-|TRBV10-3|TRBD2|TRBJ2-3
CAINSGSRTDTQYF
TGTGCCATAAATAGCGGGAGTCGGACAGATACGCAGTATTTT
>-|TRBV2|-|TRBJ1-5
CASTQTDNQPQHF
TGTGCCAGCACCCAGACAGACAATCAGCCCCAGCATTTT
>once|TRBV28|TRBD1|TRBJ2-3
CASPPSGTGGSTDTQYF
TGTGCCAGCCCACCCTCAGGGACAGGCGGTAGCACAGATACGCAGTATTTT
>once|TRBV5-1|TRBD2|TRBJ2-7
CASSSLGRGSNEQYF
TGCGCCAGCAGCTCCCTCGGGAGGGGTAGTAACGAGCAGTACTTC
>-|TRBV19|-|TRBJ1-4
CASSIWSAANEKLFF
TGTGCCAGTAGTATTTGGAGTGCGGCTAATGAAAAACTGTTTTTT
>-|TRBV19|-|TRBJ2-7
CASSGQPRSYEQYF
TGTGCCAGTAGCGGACAGCCTCGCTCCTACGAGCAGTACTTC
>-|TRBV6-1|TRBD1|TRBJ2-4
CASSEALQLLGQGSNIQYF
TGTGCCAGCAGTGAAGCGCTTCAGTTGTTGGGACAGGGCTCAAACATTCAGTACTTC
>-|TRBV7-2|-|TRBJ2-2
CASSLGGSAGELFF
TGTGCCAGCAGCTTAGGAGGCTCGGCCGGGGAGCTGTTTTTT
>-|TRBV19|-|TRBJ2-1
CASRTGEFYNEQFF
TGTGCCAGTAGGACGGGAGAATTTTACAATGAGCAGTTCTTC
>-|TRBV6-1|TRBD1|TRBJ1-2
CASSTGTGYGYTF
TGTGCCAGCAGTACCGGGACAGGCTATGGCTACACCTTC
>-|TRBV2|TRBD2|TRBJ2-3
CASSEAGTSGRGTDTQYF
TGTGCCAGCAGTGAAGCGGGGACTAGCGGGAGGGGCACAGATACGCAGTATTTT
>-|TRBV6-1|-|TRBJ1-4
CASSEMSGSENEKLFF
TGTGCCAGCAGTGAAATGAGCGGATCCGAGAATGAAAAACTGTTTTTT
>-|TRBV10-2|TRBD1|TRBJ1-4
CASSKTGGSNEKLFF
TGCGCCAGCAGTAAAACAGGGGGCTCTAATGAAAAACTGTTTTTT
>-|TRBV7-2|TRBD1|TRBJ2-1
CASSFGTGGNNEQFF
TGTGCCAGCAGCTTCGGGACAGGGGGGAACAATGAGCAGTTCTTC